This T cell receptor beta chain was documented in a study of cytomegalovirus exposure and HLA in healthy donors. Study-wide findings and caveats: Several top significant clusters appeared, in a later analysis, to be linked to common viral pathogens.

PCR primers comprised 60 Vbeta and 13 Jbeta primers. Clones were read by immunoSEQ multiplex PCR, and TCRdb kept only the in-frame ones, dropping some. The sample yields 160,000 or so clones, more than 75% seen once. This clone was counted a single time. Its specificity is not known. This TCR was sampled from a woman between 18 and 30 years old in good health and CMV-seronegative. Specimen: PBMCs.

CDR3 residues: CASSDNRGGLLGQPQHF. CDR3 sequence (DNA): TGTGCCAGCAGTGACAACAGGGGCGGATTATTAGGTCAGCCCCAGCATTTT. The rearrangement uses TRBV6-1 and TRBJ1-5; TRBD1 matches at 7 bases. This CDR3 contains 17 residues. Trimming cost V 3 bases and J 6 bases; bases outside gene matches: 14. Per the germline V gene, CDR1 is MNHNS and CDR2 is SASEGT.